This T cell receptor (beta chain) was found in a study of cytomegalovirus exposure and HLA in healthy donors. Overall study results and limits: HLA alleles showed associations with 16,951 TCR beta sequences in a later analysis, at a 0.05 false discovery rate. Reportedly, cytomegalovirus status was diagnosed with high sensitivity and specificity.

The CDR3 covers 12 residues. Germline-derived CDR1 and CDR2 are MNHNS and SASEGT. V lost 6 bases to trimming and J lost 4 bases, with 7 bases between them. As concerns this clone: The antigen remains unidentified.

Both 60 Vbeta primers and 13 Jbeta primers went into the PCR. The table came from immunoSEQ multiplex PCR; TCRdb's copy has only in-frame clones and leaves some out. The repertoire holds about 93,000 clones, just under 80% seen once, with approximately 3% in the top ten. The sequenced material came from PBMCs. The receptor's source is a woman aged 40-49 years in good health and CMV-seronegative. The V gene is TRBV6-1, the J gene TRBJ1-5; D unclear. CDR3 sequence reads: CASSLTNQPQHF. In nucleotides, the CDR3 is TGTGCCAGCAGCTTAACTAATCAGCCCCAGCATTTT.